This T cell receptor (beta chain) was documented in a study of T cell responses to AZD1222 COVID-19 vaccine. The repertoire was sequenced with immunoSEQ multiplex PCR; TCRdb's copy has only in-frame clones and lacks some. The sample holds roughly 150,000 clones, over 85% seen once. The CDR3 loop spans 16 amino acids. CDR1 and CDR2 from the germline V gene are MGHRA and YSYEKL. The V end lost 0 bases, the J end lost 8 bases, and 19 bases lay between the germline ends. The source material was peripheral blood, sampled on day 0 of AZD1222 vaccination. The source of this sequence is an adult in good health. The gene calls are TRBV4-1 and TRBJ1-2; the D gene is possibly TRBD1 (5 bases). Written as DNA, the CDR3 is TGCGCCAGCAGCCAAGAAACGGCCAGGGTAGCATACGGCTACACCTTC. It yields the protein CASSQETARVAYGYTF.